This entry describes one T cell receptor (beta chain). Deletions cut 1 base from V and 10 bases from J, with 7 bases between. The length of the CDR3 is 11 residues. Germline CDR1 reads MGHRA; CDR2 reads YSYEKL. With random hexamers, roughly 0.5 to 1 ug RNA was reverse transcribed. TCRdb analysed the immunoSEQ multiplex PCR reads with MiXCR anew, one entry per CDR3 protein. This table holds roughly 200,000 distinct CDR3 sequences, almost 96% found once. This sample was taken from a study of CD8 T cells in Susac syndrome. Purification of the CD8+ and CD4+ T cells relied on negative isolation, and TEMRA cells underwent FACS enrichment.

The receptor comes from a human donor with multiple sclerosis. The rearrangement links TRBV4-1 to TRBJ1-1; D call uncertain. The specimen sequenced was CD4+ T cells from PBMCs. CDR3 sequence: CASSQGNRAFF. CDR3 DNA sequence: TGCGCCAGCAGCCAAGGCAATAGAGCTTTCTTT.